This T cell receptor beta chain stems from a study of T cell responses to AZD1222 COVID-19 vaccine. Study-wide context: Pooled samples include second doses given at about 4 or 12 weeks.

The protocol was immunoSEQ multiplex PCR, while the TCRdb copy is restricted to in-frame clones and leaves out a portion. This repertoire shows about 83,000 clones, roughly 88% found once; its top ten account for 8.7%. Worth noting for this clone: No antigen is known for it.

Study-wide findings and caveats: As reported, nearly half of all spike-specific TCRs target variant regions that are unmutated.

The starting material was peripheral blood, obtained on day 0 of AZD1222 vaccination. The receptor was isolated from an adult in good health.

Here the CDR3 reads CASSSTSASSYNEQFF. In DNA form, the CDR3 reads TGTGCCAGCAGCTCGACTAGCGCGAGCTCCTACAATGAGCAGTTCTTC. V usage is TRBV7-6 and J usage is TRBJ2-1, with TRBD2 identical over 8 bases. V dropped 4 bases and J dropped 0; count of bases not matched to a gene: 5. Germline CDR1 reads SGHVS; CDR2 reads FNYEAQ. CDR3 length equals 16 residues.